The TCR beta chain described here comes from a study of OX40 agonist ivuxolimab in advanced cancers. CDR1 is SGHRS, CDR2 YFSETQ, per germline. V shed 3 bases and J shed 1 base, with 11 bases lying between them. This CDR3 is 15 amino acids long. General observations from the study: In the expanded peripheral T cells, antigen specificity was never determined. Dosing at 0.1 to 3.0 mg/kg was accompanied by clonal expansion of CD4+ and CD8+ blood T cells by week 6.

Patients were excluded for autoimmune disease history or systemic immunosuppression. With regard to this clone: What it binds is unknown.

The assay was immunoSEQ multiplex PCR, and TCRdb's table has in-frame clones only and misses some. This table holds approximately 29,000 clones, about 80% found once. This clonotype was sampled from an adult with an advanced solid tumor such as melanoma, head and neck, liver or kidney cancer. The V call is TRBV5-1, the J call TRBJ2-1; D not certain. The source material was CD4+ or CD8+ T cells sorted from blood, sampled in a trial of the OX40 agonist ivuxolimab. The CDR3, as DNA: TGCGCCAGCAGCTCCCCTCAGGATTCCTACAATGAGCAGTTCTTC. This encodes CASSSPQDSYNEQFF.